This T cell receptor beta chain emerged from a study of PD-1 blockade in classical Hodgkin lymphoma. V was shortened by 5 bases and J by 6 bases, with 19 bases between the two germline ends. The CDR3 runs to 15 residues. Germline V gene lookup returns CDR1 MDHEN and CDR2 SYDVKM. Generated by immunoSEQ multiplex PCR, the TCRdb table keeps only in-frame clones and is missing some. The repertoire holds some 96,000 clones, with roughly 92% as singletons. Every patient was affected by relapse after autologous stem cell transplantation, while exposure to brentuximab vedotin was not uniform. The V call is TRBV28, the J call TRBJ1-2; weak D call: TRBD1 (5 bases). The clonotype originates from a human donor with classical Hodgkin lymphoma. The source was peripheral blood mononuclear cells (PBMCs), collected at baseline. The CDR3 protein is CASSPNRLTRDGYTF. The CDR3 DNA sequence: TGTGCCAGCAGTCCTAACAGGTTGACCCGCGATGGCTACACCTTC.